These 30 T cell receptor beta chains share one sample of origin, sequenced in a study of T cells in Graves' hyperthyroidism and ophthalmopathy. Template material for amplifying TCR beta CDR3 regions consisted of RNA transcripts. TCR CDR3 underwent first-round RT-PCR with the HTBI primer set. TCRdb used MiXCR to reprocess the multiplex PCR reads, holding one entry per CDR3 protein. The profile shows 310,000 or so distinct CDR3 sequences, approximately 15% of them singletons. Sequencing input: blood. Source of these receptors: a woman aged 55-69 years with Graves' ophthalmopathy.

This clonotype was counted at least ten times. The rearrangement uses TRBV7-2 and TRBJ2-5; 7 bases map to TRBD1. V lost 3 bases, J lost 4 bases, and 5 bases stayed unmatched. The germline CDR1 and CDR2 sequences are SGHTA and FQGNSA. The CDR3 sequence is 14 residues long. CDR3 in amino acids: CASSFNRGRETQYF. CDR3 DNA sequence: TGTGCCAGCAGCTTCAACAGGGGACGAGAGACCCAGTACTTC.

This clonotype was detected ten times or more. The rearrangement uses TRBV11-2 and TRBJ2-5; 8 nucleotides agree with TRBD2. Per germline, CDR1 SGHAT and CDR2 FQNNGV. V lost 1 base and J lost 5; bases outside the gene matches: 15. The CDR3 is made up of 18 amino acids. Written as DNA, the CDR3 is TGTGCCAGCAGCTTAGCCGGTAGCGGGGAGGCATTTGGGGAGACCCAGTACTTC. It yields the protein CASSLAGSGEAFGETQYF.

Comments on this clonotype: A read error may be the cause here, since a much bigger clone is one base away. The chain couples TRBV18 to TRBJ1-1; TRBD1 agrees at 8 bases. Germline V gene sequence: CDR1 KGHSH, CDR2 LQKENI. The V segment lost 4 bases and the J segment 0 bases; nucleotides outside the gene matches: 4. The CDR3 is 15 residues long. CDR3 region: CASSLTGDMNTEAFF. The CDR3 DNA reads as TGTGCCAGCTCACTGACAGGGGATATGAACACTGAAGCTTTCTTT. The variable domain in full, with the rest retrieved from reference TRBV18 and TRBJ1-1, is NAGVMQNPRHLVRRRGQEARLRCSPMKGHSHVYWYRQLPEEGLKFMVYLQKENIIDESGMPKERFSAEFPKEGPSILRIQQVVRGDSAAYFCASSLTGDMNTEAFFGQGTRLTVV.

This clonotype has more than one count but fewer than ten. V gene TRBV20-1 combines with J gene TRBJ2-6; D is uncertain. Germline CDR1 and CDR2: DFQATT and SNEGSKA (reference sequence). The CDR3 covers 14 residues. Trimming cost V 5 bases and J 2 bases, with 10 bases left between them. This CDR3 reads CSASHQPGANVLTF. The CDR3 DNA follows: TGCAGTGCTTCCCACCAGCCTGGGGCCAACGTCCTGACTTTC.

As regards this clonotype: A much larger clonotype is one base distant, so this may be a read error. This rearrangement joins TRBV6-1 to TRBJ1-3; 8 bases fit TRBD1. V shed 7 bases and J 3 bases; nucleotides not matched to a gene: 5. The CDR3 runs to 14 residues. Germline loops: CDR1 MNHNS, CDR2 SASEGT. CDR3 loop: CASTDRAYGNTIYF. DNA for the CDR3: TGTGCCAGCACGGACAGGGCCTATGGAAACACCATATATTTT.

This clonotype was counted ten times or more. V and J are TRBV7-6 and TRBJ2-3; D is possibly TRBD1 (6 bases). The CDR3 spans 14 residues. Germline CDR1 reads SGHVS; CDR2 reads FNYEAQ. The germline V and J ends were trimmed by 5 bases and 4 bases, with 13 bases remaining between them. In nucleotides, the CDR3 is TGTGCCAGCAGCCTACGTACAGGGCCAGATACGCAGTATTTT. It yields the protein CASSLRTGPDTQYF.

Many counts were recorded for this clonotype. The chain combines TRBV20-1 with TRBJ1-3; possible D gene TRBD1, 5 bases. The CDR3 loop spans 14 amino acids. V dropped 5 bases and J dropped 0 bases, with 11 bases sitting between them. Germline V gene sequence: CDR1 DFQATT, CDR2 SNEGSKA (reference sequence). In nucleotides, the CDR3 is TGCAGTGCTCCCGACAGTAGCTCTGGAAACACCATATATTTT. Translating it yields CSAPDSSSGNTIYF.

This clonotype was seen a few times. The rearrangement links TRBV4-3 to TRBJ2-1; possible D gene TRBD2, 6 bases. Germline V gene lookup returns CDR1 LGHNA and CDR2 YSLEER. Trimming took off 1 base at V and 9 bases at J, with 16 bases between the two ends. The CDR3 length is 15 residues. This CDR3 reads CASSQVGTDAGEQFF. CDR3 DNA sequence: TGCGCCAGCAGCCAAGTAGGGACTGATGCCGGTGAGCAGTTCTTC.

This clonotype has at least ten counts. The V gene is TRBV10-3, the J gene TRBJ2-7; possible D gene TRBD1, 6 bases. The V gene lost 0 bases and the J gene lost 5 bases, with 11 bases spanning the gap. Germline V gene lookup returns CDR1 ENHRY and CDR2 SYGVKD. This CDR3 region has 14 residues. The CDR3 sequence: CAISESYRAHEQYF. CDR3 sequence (DNA): TGTGCCATCAGTGAGTCCTACAGGGCACACGAGCAGTACTTC.

This clonotype was counted ten times or more. The rearrangement uses TRBV11-3 and TRBJ2-1; either TRBD1 or TRBD2 may fit D (5 bases each). Germline values: CDR1 SGHNT, CDR2 YENEEA. CDR3 length: 16 amino acids. The V end was cut by 5 bases, the J end by 0 bases, with 14 bases between. CDR3 sequence: CASSPSGPSSYNEQFF. The CDR3 bases are TGTGCCAGCAGCCCTTCGGGGCCTAGCTCCTACAATGAGCAGTTCTTC.

The V and J genes are TRBV7-2 and TRBJ2-2, with 12 bases that match TRBD2. The trim removed 3 bases at V and 5 bases at J, leaving 4 bases unmatched. The length of the CDR3 is 16 residues. The germline gives CDR1 SGHTA, CDR2 FQGNSA. The CDR3 region has the DNA TGTGCCAGCAGCTTCCGACTAGCGGGAGCTACCGGGGAGCTGTTTTTT. This encodes CASSFRLAGATGELFF.

This clonotype came up many times. V usage is TRBV5-1 and J usage is TRBJ1-2; the D is unclear. Germline values: CDR1 SGHRS, CDR2 YFSETQ. CDR3 length: 14 amino acids. The V gene lost 2 bases and the J gene lost 0 bases, with 8 bases spanning the gap. Here the CDR3 reads CASSLFDPNYGYTF. The CDR3 region has the DNA TGCGCCAGCAGCTTATTTGACCCTAACTATGGCTACACCTTC.

The chain recombines TRBV4-1 with TRBJ2-7; D gene unclear. V dropped 2 bases and J dropped 2 bases, with 10 bases sitting between them. This CDR3 contains 14 residues. The germline V gene has CDR1 MGHRA and CDR2 YSYEKL. CDR3 amino acids: CASSQRLEAYEQYF. DNA for the CDR3: TGCGCCAGCAGCCAAAGACTGGAAGCCTACGAGCAGTACTTC.

In this sample, this clonotype turned up many times. The chain has TRBV13 and TRBJ2-1, with D perhaps matching TRBD1 (6 bases). The germline gives CDR1 PRHDT, CDR2 FYEKMQ (reference sequence). V lost 5 bases to trimming and J lost 10 bases, with 15 bases between them. The CDR3 contains 13 residues. In DNA, the CDR3 is TGTGCCAGCAGCCCAGGGGCCTCGAGAGAGCAGTTCTTC. Translating it yields CASSPGASREQFF.

This clonotype was recorded many times. This chain links TRBV7-9 with TRBJ2-5; D remains unclear. Between the trimmed V and J ends, which lost 2 bases and 0 bases, there was a span of 1 base. In germline, CDR1 is SEHNR, CDR2 FQNEAQ (reference sequence). The CDR3 sequence is 12 residues long. DNA for the CDR3: TGTGCCAGCAGCTTAAACCAAGAGACCCAGTACTTC. Translating it yields CASSLNQETQYF. Filled out from reference TRBV7-9 and TRBJ2-5, the complete variable domain reads DTGVSQNPRHKITKRGQNVTFRCDPISEHNRLYWYRQTLGQGPEFLTYFQNEAQLEKSRLLSDRFSAERPKGSFSTLEIQRTEQGDSAMYLCASSLNQETQYFGPGTRLLVL.

This clonotype was seen only a few times. The chain links TRBV19 to TRBJ2-5; 8 nucleotides agree with TRBD1. This CDR3 contains 15 residues. J lost 3 bases, V lost 3 bases, and 6 bases had no gene match. Per germline, CDR1 LNHDA and CDR2 SQIVND (reference sequence). CDR3 loop: CASSIGQGREETQYF. The CDR3 bases are TGTGCCAGTAGTATCGGACAGGGACGAGAAGAGACCCAGTACTTC.

The rearrangement uses TRBV6-5 and TRBJ1-6, with D perhaps matching TRBD1 (5 bases). The CDR3 is made up of 14 amino acids. Germline CDR1 reads MNHEY; CDR2 reads SVGAGI. Trimming stripped 4 bases from V and 7 bases from J, with 11 bases between. CDR3 nucleotide sequence: TGTGCCAGCAGTTCCCCCCGGGGGAATTCACCCCTCCACTTT. It codes for CASSSPRGNSPLHF.

The chain carries TRBV27 and TRBJ2-5, with D tentatively TRBD2 (7 bases). The CDR3 loop spans 14 amino acids. Germline V gene data show CDR1 as MNHEY and CDR2 as SMNVEV (reference sequence). V gave up 5 bases and J gave up 1 base, with 11 bases separating them. CDR3 nucleotide sequence: TGTGCCAGCAGTAGAGGGGGGGCCCAAGAGACCCAGTACTTC. This codes for CASSRGGAQETQYF.

This clonotype was seen repeatedly, ten times or more. The rearrangement links TRBV7-9 to TRBJ1-1; unclear D gene. This CDR3 region has 16 residues. Germline lookup yields CDR1 SEHNR and CDR2 FQNEAQ (reference sequence). V gave up 1 base and J gave up 1 base, with 13 bases separating them. The CDR3 nucleotides are TGTGCCAGCAGCTTAGGTGGGCCGGCCAGGAACACTGAAGCTTTCTTT. Amino acids: CASSLGGPARNTEAFF.

The J gene is TRBJ2-5, the V gene TRBV20-1, with D tentatively TRBD2 (6 bases). Germline V gene lookup returns CDR1 DFQATT and CDR2 SNEGSKA (reference sequence). V lost 3 bases, J lost 2 bases, and 16 bases lay in between. This CDR3 comprises 15 residues. CDR3 protein: CSASMYGTRQETQYF. Written as DNA, the CDR3 is TGCAGTGCTAGTATGTACGGGACTCGACAAGAGACCCAGTACTTC.

Many counts were recorded for this clonotype. The V call is TRBV5-1, the J call TRBJ2-1; 9 bases agree with TRBD1. The CDR3 is 12 amino acids. Germline V lookup: CDR1 SGHRS, CDR2 YFSETQ. With V trimmed by 7 bases and J by 8 bases, 4 bases remained unmatched. CDR3 protein: CASGTGIDEQFF. CDR3 coding DNA: TGCGCCAGCGGGACAGGGATCGATGAGCAGTTCTTC.

This clonotype showed up many times. The chain joins TRBV2 to TRBJ1-4; D unclear. Germline V gene sequence: CDR1 SNHLY, CDR2 FYNNEI. This CDR3 comprises 14 residues. With 5 bases removed from V and 3 bases from J, the gap between germline ends came to 10 bases. The CDR3 DNA is TGTGCCAGCAGTTTAATCCGGTCTAATGAAAAACTGTTTTTT. Translation: CASSLIRSNEKLFF.

This clonotype was found many times. The gene calls are TRBV6-2 or TRBV6-3 and TRBJ2-2; a weak D match, TRBD2 (5 bases). CDR3 length equals 15 residues. Germline assignment: CDR1 MNHEY and CDR2 SVGEGT. The V gene lost 6 bases and the J gene lost 0 bases, with 11 bases spanning the gap. The CDR3 region has the DNA TGTGCCAGCAGCCTCGACTATGCGAACACCGGGGAGCTGTTTTTT. It specifies CASSLDYANTGELFF.

Ten or more counts support this clonotype. The chain combines TRBV2 with TRBJ1-1; D gene uncertain. The CDR3 sequence is 13 residues long. Germline CDR1 reads SNHLY; CDR2 reads FYNNEI. V shed 7 bases and J shed 2 bases, with 11 bases lying between them. CDR3: CASTYERNTEAFF. Here the CDR3 DNA reads TGTGCCAGCACCTATGAGAGAAACACTGAAGCTTTCTTT.

V and J are TRBV11-2 and TRBJ2-7; 10 bases are a match to TRBD2. The germline gives CDR1 SGHAT, CDR2 FQNNGV. V shed 0 bases, J shed 3 bases, and the junction held 2 bases outside the gene matches. The CDR3 runs 15 residues. Written as DNA, the CDR3 is TGTGCCAGCAGCTTAGAGGCTAGCGGGAGCTACGAGCAGTACTTC. It is translated as CASSLEASGSYEQYF.

This clonotype was counted only a few times. J is TRBJ1-2 and V is TRBV5-4; no firm D call. CDR1 SGHNT and CDR2 YYREEE come from the germline V gene (reference sequence). V gave up 5 bases and J gave up 4 bases, with 21 bases separating them. CDR3 size: 16 residues. Here the CDR3 DNA reads TGTGCCAGCAGGGCGGGAGGGCCCCAAGGAGGCTATGGCTACACCTTC. Translated: CASRAGGPQGGYGYTF.

V usage is TRBV9 and J usage is TRBJ2-3; perhaps TRBD2 as D (5 bases). CDR3 size: 15 residues. Trimming removed 2 bases from V and 4 bases from J, with 14 bases in between. Germline V CDR1 and CDR2: SGDLS, YYNGEE. The CDR3 coding sequence is TGTGCCAGCAGCGTTAGACCATCCGGGGCAGATACGCAGTATTTT. Protein: CASSVRPSGADTQYF.

This clonotype was counted ten times or more. V usage is TRBV20-1 and J usage is TRBJ2-6; D unresolved. Germline-derived CDR1 and CDR2 are DFQATT and SNEGSKA (reference sequence). The CDR3 is 16 amino acids. Trimming removed 0 bases from V and 0 bases from J, with 9 bases in between. The CDR3, as DNA: TGCAGTGCTAGAGATCACACTTTCTCTGGGGCCAACGTCCTGACTTTC. Protein sequence: CSARDHTFSGANVLTF.

Many counts were recorded for this clonotype. The rearrangement links TRBV4-1 to TRBJ1-1, with unresolved D. This CDR3 is 13 amino acids long. The germline V gene has CDR1 MGHRA and CDR2 YSYEKL. Trimming removed 4 bases at V and 5 bases at J, with 11 bases between. CDR3 region: CASSLDSGTEAFF. DNA for the CDR3: TGCGCCAGCAGCCTAGACTCTGGGACTGAAGCTTTCTTT.

This clonotype has ten or more counts. The chain links TRBV20-1 to TRBJ2-5, with D uncertain. Germline-derived CDR1 and CDR2 are DFQATT and SNEGSKA (reference sequence). The ends were cut back, 0 bases at V and 0 bases at J, with 11 bases in the middle. This CDR3 is built from 15 residues. The CDR3 coding sequence is TGCAGTGCTAGAGATCTCGGGCGAAACCAAGAGACCCAGTACTTC. Its protein is CSARDLGRNQETQYF.